One TCR beta chain is described in this entry. TCRdb re-called the RT-PCR reads through MiXCR, storing one row per CDR3 protein. Of roughly 500,000 distinct CDR3 sequences in the sample, less than 25% were seen once. The sample belongs to a study of response to subunit inactivated influenza vaccine. The CDR3 covers 14 residues. Germline CDR1 is ENHRY and CDR2 is SYGVKD. V lost 6 bases and J lost 6; bases outside the gene matches: 9. The data were also submitted as part of a second study, on T cells expressing NK-cell markers. Per that study: Making the TCR beta cDNA relied on 5'RACE template switching with UMIs. These clonotypes additionally ranked first within the CD3+CD56-NKG2C+ fraction of a few donors.

The rearrangement joins TRBV10-3 to TRBJ2-7; 9 bases map to TRBD1. This sample comprised CD4+ T cells sorted from PBMCs, obtained 12 days after vaccination. The receptor comes from a man aged 50-60 years who received an inactivated influenza vaccine. The CDR3 loop reads CAISIGQGSSEQYF. The CDR3 DNA sequence: TGTGCCATCAGCATCGGACAGGGGTCTAGCGAGCAGTACTTC.